This TCR beta chain was recorded in a study of CD8 T cells in ankylosing spondylitis. Note on this clonotype: Its antigen is as yet unknown.

Via MiXCR, TCRdb re-called the 5' RACE reads, giving one row per CDR3 protein. The repertoire holds about 800,000 distinct CDR3 sequences, with about 11% as singletons. In germline, CDR1 is MNHEY, CDR2 SVGAGI. This CDR3 contains 14 residues. Trimming removed 0 bases from V and 7 bases from J, with 9 bases in between. Study-wide findings and caveats: In reactive arthritis synovial fluid and blood, some motif variants had been reported before. Seemingly characteristic of ankylosing spondylitis blood was a TCR beta motif consisting of about 8 highly homologous variants.

Sequenced input: blood, either unsorted or a sorted T cell fraction (not recorded which). This clonotype originated in a male donor with ankylosing spondylitis. The chain couples TRBV6-5 to TRBJ1-4; D uncertain. As DNA, the CDR3 is TGTGCCAGCAGTTACTCCATGCTTGGTGAAAAACTGTTTTTT. Translation gives CASSYSMLGEKLFF.